This TCR beta chain comes out of a study of shared clonotypes between healthy human individuals. For the study at large: Three plates were used per donor for CD4 naive, three for CD4 memory, two for CD8 naive and one for CD8 memory.

Generated by immunoSEQ multiplex PCR, the TCRdb table keeps only in-frame clones and is missing some. This table has about 680,000 clones, approximately 90% appearing once. Study findings and constraints: Non-shared clonotypes showed lower generation probabilities than clonotypes common to all four donors.

V dropped 4 bases and J dropped 1 base, with 8 bases sitting between them. This CDR3 is 13 amino acids long. Germline V gives CDR1 MGHRA, CDR2 YSYEKL. It was CD45RO-negative cells, positively selected for CCR7, that made up naive CD8 cells, with terminally differentiated effector memory CD45RA+ cells excluded. This clone has only a few counts. What it binds is not known. The source material was naive CD8+ T cells sorted from blood. This chain uses TRBV4-1 with TRBJ2-7; D perhaps matches TRBD1 (5 bases). The sequence was obtained from a man aged 30 to 39 in good health. The CDR3, as DNA: TGCGCCAGCAGCCTGACAGATTCCTACGAGCAGTACTTC. It translates to CASSLTDSYEQYF.